The following is a T cell receptor (beta chain) sequence with its context. The target antigen is unknown. The germline V and J ends were trimmed by 0 bases and 2 bases, with 14 bases remaining between them. The CDR3 length is 17 residues. CDR1 and CDR2 (germline): SNHLY, FYNNEI. These data are taken from a study of cytomegalovirus exposure and HLA in healthy donors. Broader study findings: A later analysis reportedly identified an Asian-associated ancestry cluster as carrying fewer N-insertions than the approximately 640-donor mean. The CMV antigen specificity of a few CMV-associated chains was confirmed through in vitro analysis. In a later analysis, across HLA loci, associated TCR counts were highest for DRB1, lowest for HLA-C. The study listed under 200 cytomegalovirus-associated TCR beta chains.

This PCR relied on a set of 60 Vbeta primers and 13 Jbeta primers. TCRdb's copy holds only in-frame clones and misses some; the assay was immunoSEQ multiplex PCR. The data hold about 160,000 clones, with roughly 80% observed a single time. The TCR originated in a human donor in good health. Material: PBMCs. This sequence joins TRBV2 and TRBJ1-5, with D possibly TRBD1 on 6 matching bases. The CDR3 DNA reads TGTGCCAGCAGTGAAGCGCGCTTGGGGGCCGGCAATCAGCCCCAGCATTTT. Its protein product is CASSEARLGAGNQPQHF.